The 14 T cell receptor beta chains presented below share a single source sample, sequenced in a study of T-cell memory formation after mild COVID-19. TCRdb re-called the 5' RACE reads with MiXCR, one entry per CDR3 protein. This sample has around 400,000 distinct CDR3 sequences, with approximately 24% found just once. The sample was PBMCs or a T cell subset sorted from them (not recorded which). These receptors all stem from an adult woman who had mild COVID-19 (a few samples of this study predate the infection). Cell type and time point are not known.

DNA for the CDR3: TGTGCCAGCAGTTTATCCGGCAGGGCGAACACCGGGGAGCTGTTTTTT. Encoded protein: CASSLSGRANTGELFF. V gene TRBV12-3 or TRBV12-4 combines with J gene TRBJ2-2; TRBD1 might be the D (5 bases). The CDR3 sequence is 16 residues long. V lost 2 bases, J lost 0 bases, and 10 bases lay in between.

This clonotype was seen only a few times. The chain recombines TRBV7-2 with TRBJ2-7, with 9 nucleotides matching TRBD1. Per germline, CDR1 SGHTA and CDR2 FQGNSA. This CDR3 contains 15 residues. Germline trimming cut 5 bases from V and 0 bases from J; bases unmatched to any gene: 5. The chain's CDR3 is CASSTDRGDSYEQYF. CDR3 sequence (DNA): TGTGCCAGCAGCACCGACAGGGGGGACTCCTACGAGCAGTACTTC.

This clonotype has just a few counts. The chain carries TRBV20-1 and TRBJ1-2, with TRBD1 matching 11 bases. The length of the CDR3 is 13 residues. The trim removed 5 bases at V and 10 bases at J, leaving 9 bases unmatched. Germline lookup yields CDR1 DFQATT and CDR2 SNEGSKA (reference sequence). The CDR3 is CSARPGTGGVYTF. For the CDR3, the DNA is TGCAGTGCTCGCCCCGGGACAGGGGGTGTCTACACCTTC.

This clonotype showed up just a few times. The chain couples TRBV15 to TRBJ1-6; D is possibly TRBD1 (6 bases). CDR1 is LNHNV, CDR2 YYDKDF, per germline (reference sequence). This CDR3 is 18 amino acids long. Trimming took 0 bases from V and 8 from J, leaving 20 bases between them. CDR3 nucleotides: TGTGCCACCAGCAGAGATCTCGTGACAGGCCAATATGATTCACCCCTCCACTTT. Protein product: CATSRDLVTGQYDSPLHF.

The gene calls are TRBV5-1 and TRBJ1-2; 7 nucleotides agree with TRBD1. The CDR3 has 15 amino acids. Germline values: CDR1 SGHRS, CDR2 YFSETQ. With 0 bases clipped from V and 2 bases from J, the junction kept 4 bases outside the gene matches. The CDR3 here is CASSLGGGENYGYTF. The CDR3 DNA reads as TGCGCCAGCAGCTTGGGAGGGGGCGAGAACTATGGCTACACCTTC.

This clonotype was seen more than once but under ten times. The rearrangement links TRBV10-3 to TRBJ2-3, with D perhaps TRBD1 or TRBD2 (5 bases each). V shed 10 bases and J shed 0 bases, with 14 bases lying between them. This CDR3 region has 14 residues. The germline CDR1 and CDR2 sequences are ENHRY and SYGVKD. The CDR3 reads CASTQDSSTDTQYF. CDR3 DNA: TGTGCCAGCACACAGGACTCTAGCACAGATACGCAGTATTTT.

The count of this clonotype is one. The V call is TRBV7-3, the J call TRBJ2-1; 10 bases agree with TRBD2. CDR3 length equals 15 residues. Trimming cost V 1 base and J 5 bases; bases outside gene matches: 2. CDR1 and CDR2 from the germline V gene are SGHTA and FQGTGA. The CDR3 bases are TGTGCCAGCAGCTTAATACTAGCGGGAAACAATGAGCAGTTCTTC. It specifies CASSLILAGNNEQFF. Together with reference TRBV7-3 and TRBJ2-1, the CDR3 gives the full variable domain: GAGVSQTPSNKVTEKGKYVELRCDPISGHTALYWYRQSLGQGPEFLIYFQGTGAADDSGLPNDRFFAVRPEGSVSTLKIQRTERGDSAVYLCASSLILAGNNEQFFGPGTRLTVL.

The genes are TRBV18 and TRBJ2-2; no reliable D call. V was pared by 1 base and J by 1 base, with 7 bases between. This CDR3 has 15 amino acids. Germline V gene sequence: CDR1 KGHSH, CDR2 LQKENI. The CDR3 DNA reads as TGTGCCAGCTCACCACAGCGTCAGAACACCGGGGAGCTGTTTTTT. Translating it yields CASSPQRQNTGELFF. Based on the CDR3 plus reference TRBV18 and TRBJ2-2, the full variable domain is NAGVMQNPRHLVRRRGQEARLRCSPMKGHSHVYWYRQLPEEGLKFMVYLQKENIIDESGMPKERFSAEFPKEGPSILRIQQVVRGDSAAYFCASSPQRQNTGELFFGEGSRLTVL.

The genes are TRBV7-2 and TRBJ2-1; D is unresolved. CDR1 is SGHTA, CDR2 FQGNSA, per germline. With 1 base removed from V and 0 bases from J, the gap between germline ends came to 7 bases. This CDR3 spans 15 amino acids. The CDR3 DNA sequence: TGTGCCAGCAGCTTAGTTGGCATCTCCTACAATGAGCAGTTCTTC. Encoded protein: CASSLVGISYNEQFF.

This chain joins TRBV11-2 and TRBJ2-1; 7 nucleotides match TRBD1. Trimming removed 1 base from V and 6 bases from J; junction bases left unmatched: 9. Per the germline V gene, CDR1 is SGHAT and CDR2 is FQNNGV. The CDR3 totals 16 residues. The CDR3 reads CASSLGDRVIGNEQFF. In DNA, the CDR3 is TGTGCCAGCAGCTTAGGAGACAGGGTGATCGGCAATGAGCAGTTCTTC.

V is TRBV5-6 and J is TRBJ2-1; D remains ambiguous. The germline V and J ends were trimmed by 0 bases and 0 bases, with 7 bases remaining between them. The CDR3 is 15 amino acids. Germline V lookup: CDR1 SGHDT, CDR2 YYEEEE. The CDR3 spells CASSLGFRSYNEQFF. The CDR3 coding sequence is TGTGCCAGCAGCTTGGGGTTTCGCTCCTACAATGAGCAGTTCTTC. Drawing the rest from reference TRBV5-6 and TRBJ2-1, the complete variable domain is DAGVTQSPTHLIKTRGQQVTLRCSPKSGHDTVSWYQQALGQGPQFIFQYYEEEERQRGNFPDRFSGHQFPNYSSELNVNALLLGDSALYLCASSLGFRSYNEQFFGPGTRLTVL.

J is TRBJ1-3 and V is TRBV18; no firm D call. The CDR3 sequence is 16 residues long. Trimming pared 2 bases from V and 0 bases from J, leaving 11 bases between. Germline V gives CDR1 KGHSH, CDR2 LQKENI. CDR3 loop: CASSPSVGSSGNTIYF. The CDR3 nucleotides read TGTGCCAGCTCACCATCCGTAGGCAGCTCTGGAAACACCATATATTTT.

This chain links TRBV30 with TRBJ2-5, with D perhaps matching TRBD1 (6 bases). The germline V gene has CDR1 GTSNPN and CDR2 SVGIG (reference sequence). The CDR3 contains 13 residues. The V and J ends lost 3 bases and 1 base respectively, with 9 bases between them. The CDR3 coding sequence is TGTGCCTGGAGGGGGGCAGGCCAAGAGACCCAGTACTTC. Amino acids: CAWRGAGQETQYF. Looking up the rest from reference TRBV30 and TRBJ2-5 gives the full variable domain: SQTIHQWPATLVQPVGSPLSLECTVEGTSNPNLYWYRQAAGRGLQLLFYSVGIGQISSEVPQNLSASRPQDRQFILSSKKLLLSDSGFYLCAWRGAGQETQYFGPGTRLLVL.

The chain joins TRBV7-9 to TRBJ1-4; TRBD1 might be the D (5 bases). With 5 bases removed from V and 4 bases from J, the gap between germline ends came to 17 bases. The CDR3 has 16 amino acids. Looked up from germline, CDR1 is SEHNR and CDR2 is FQNEAQ (reference sequence). The CDR3 nucleotides read TGTGCCAGCAGCCCGGGGCCTGGCCAGATTAATGAAAAACTGTTTTTT. Its protein product is CASSPGPGQINEKLFF.